Listed below are T cell receptor beta chains from one sample, sequenced in a study of monozygotic twins with inflammatory bowel disease. From its re-call of the 5' RACE reads, TCRdb lists each CDR3 protein once, without DNA. The sample table sets out fewer than 400,000 distinct CDR3 sequences. Sequenced sample: blood. All receptors come from a human donor with ulcerative colitis or Crohn's disease, or a healthy co-twin of an affected twin (not recorded which). CDR3s include the opening cysteine and the closing phenylalanine or tryptophan.

13	TRBV5-1	TRBJ1-1	CASSQGFQAEAFF
12	TRBV7-9	TRBJ2-6	CASSSRTNVLTF
14	TRBV5-1	TRBJ2-7	CASSWASGPYEQYF
15	TRBV7-2	TRBJ1-5	CASSNGQGVVQPQHF
18	TRBV11-2	TRBJ2-7	CASSLVFIRTGSLYEQYF
15	TRBV27	TRBJ2-7	CASSDPGTGADEQYF
13	TRBV12-3/TRBV12-4	TRBJ2-5	CASNRNRGETQYF
19	TRBV25-1	TRBJ2-1	CASSEYRSSGRARDNEQFF
13	TRBV25-1	TRBJ1-6	CASSEAWNSPLHF
16	TRBV7-9	TRBJ2-2	CASSNPTGVGTGELFF
12	TRBV12-3/TRBV12-4	TRBJ2-7	CASSPTGHEQYF
17	TRBV11-2	TRBJ1-1	CASSLRTGGNLNTEAFF
14	TRBV12-3/TRBV12-4	TRBJ1-2	CASSVQGAIYGYTF
13	TRBV29-1	TRBJ2-3	CSVEANLLDTRYF
15	TRBV24-1	TRBJ2-7	CATSDTRQGRAEQYF
12	TRBV2	TRBJ2-3	CASSDRGRRSPF
16	TRBV20-1	TRBJ2-5	CSARDPRLAGKETQYF
17	TRBV7-2	TRBJ2-7	CASSLGGLGQATYEQYF
15	TRBV4-2	TRBJ2-2	CASTQGDRVTGELFF
11	TRBV7-8	TRBJ2-7	CASSDENEQYF
12	TRBV9	TRBJ1-1	CASSPSGREAFF
15	TRBV29-1	TRBJ2-7	CSVINGRRGAYEQYF
15	TRBV9	TRBJ2-3	CASSPSSSGGDTQYF
17	TRBV15	TRBJ2-2	CATSRAWTTPNTGELFF
15	TRBV5-1	TRBJ2-7	CASSLLGTGDGEQYF
18	TRBV5-1	TRBJ2-5	CASTRLSGLPSERETQYF
14	TRBV10-2	TRBJ1-1	CASSPGQGRTEAFF
15	TRBV10-3	TRBJ2-1	CAISGVGSSYNEQFF
15	TRBV5-4	TRBJ2-1	CASSSGGARHNEQFF
15	TRBV15	TRBJ1-4	CATSSPGTRGEKLFF
14	TRBV6-1	TRBJ1-1	CASSRGQGQTEAFF
16	TRBV28	TRBJ2-5	CASSLLRTGLGETQYF
12	TRBV12-3/TRBV12-4	TRBJ2-2	CASRPRTGELFF
14	TRBV5-1	TRBJ2-1	CASSSTWGSGEQFF
16	TRBV5-1	TRBJ2-1	CASSLDVSSGYNEQFF
15	TRBV6-1	TRBJ2-1	CASSHSGGGGNEQFF
15	TRBV5-1	TRBJ2-3	CASTYFRGRTDTQYF
12	TRBV12-3/TRBV12-4	TRBJ2-5	CASSFQTARQYF
14	TRBV18	TRBJ1-5	CASSPGGGNQPQHF
18	TRBV11-2	TRBJ2-1	CASRSGTSGQRSYNEQFF
15	TRBV4-1	TRBJ2-3	CASSQDPGGSDTQYF